This TCR beta chain was identified during a study of blood T cell repertoires in COVID-19. On the study more broadly: The study drew acute and convalescent COVID-19 samples from the United States, Italy and Spain. Sample material is recorded as cDNA or gDNA derived from T cells, B-cell-depleted T cells, or PBMCs.

To note about this clone: Other DNA sequences in the same sample also yield this CDR3.

The assay was immunoSEQ multiplex PCR, and TCRdb's table has in-frame clones only and misses some. The sample has under 400,000 clones; about 90% are singletons. This TCR came from a young man with active or convalescent COVID-19. Sequenced material: peripheral blood.

The CDR3 reads CASSLAGGGETQYF. The DNA for the CDR3 is TGTGCCAGCAGCTTAGCAGGGGGCGGAGAGACCCAGTACTTC. This chain joins TRBV7-2 and TRBJ2-5; 7 nucleotides match TRBD1. The CDR3 contains 14 residues. With 0 bases clipped from V and 4 bases from J, the junction kept 2 bases outside the gene matches. CDR1 is SGHTA, CDR2 FQGNSA, per germline.